This TCR beta chain is from a study of T cells in Graves' hyperthyroidism and ophthalmopathy. Background on the study: Peripheral blood was taken when the disease was first diagnosed, before any treatment began.

General study points: Among thyroid clonotypes expanded above 0.001, most also appeared in blood.

As for this clonotype: Its antigen remains unknown. A junction boundary mismatches the germline segment, possibly from a read error.

The germline gives CDR1 LGHDT, CDR2 YNNKEL (reference sequence). The CDR3 runs to 14 residues. Authors of the study amplified TCR beta CDR3 regions from RNA transcripts. The TCR CDR3 first-round RT-PCR relied on the HTBI primer set. MiXCR, applied by TCRdb to the multiplex PCR reads, yields one record per CDR3 protein. The sample lists hundreds of thousands of distinct CDR3 sequences, around 25% occurring once. Material: blood. The chain couples TRBV3-1 to TRBJ1-1; 11 bases line up with TRBD1. This clonotype was sampled from a man between 45 and 60 years old with Graves' hyperthyroidism. This chain's CDR3 is CARSRTGGNTEGFF. In DNA, the CDR3 is TGTGCGAGGAGCCGGACAGGGGGCAACACTGAAGGTTTCTTT.